Sequencing of this T cell receptor (beta chain) was carried out in a study of cytomegalovirus exposure and HLA in healthy donors. Generated by immunoSEQ multiplex PCR, the TCRdb table keeps only in-frame clones and is missing some. The sample shows some 84,000 clones, more than 75% of them seen only once. The ends were cut back, 3 bases at V and 5 bases at J, with 10 bases in the middle. This CDR3 contains 13 residues. Germline V lookup: CDR1 MDHEN, CDR2 SYDVKM. Donors came from a validation cohort of approximately 110 subjects, distinct from the first 666-subject cohort. The receptor comes from a man aged 25 to 40 in good health and CMV-seronegative. The V gene is TRBV28, the J gene TRBJ1-1; D gene unclear. Sequences were obtained from PBMCs. The CDR3 DNA reads TGTGCCAGCAGTTTGGGCTTAAGAACTGAAGCTTTCTTT. Translation gives CASSLGLRTEAFF.